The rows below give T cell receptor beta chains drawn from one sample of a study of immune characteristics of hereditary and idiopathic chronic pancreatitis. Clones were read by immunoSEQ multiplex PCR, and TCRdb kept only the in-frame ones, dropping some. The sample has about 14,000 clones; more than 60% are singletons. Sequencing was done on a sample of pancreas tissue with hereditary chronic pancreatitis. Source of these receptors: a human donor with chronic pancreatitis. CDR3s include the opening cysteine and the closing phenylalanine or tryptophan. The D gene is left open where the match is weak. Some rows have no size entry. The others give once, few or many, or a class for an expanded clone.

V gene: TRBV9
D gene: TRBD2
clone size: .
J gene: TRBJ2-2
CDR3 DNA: TGTGCCAGCAGCGTAGGGGAGACTAGCGGGTTTGAGGACACCGGGGAGCTGTTTTTT
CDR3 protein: CASSVGETSGFEDTGELFF

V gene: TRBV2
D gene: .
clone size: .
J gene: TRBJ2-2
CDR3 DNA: TGTGCCAGCAGTGAGTCCCAAGACGGACCCACCGGGGAGCTGTTTTTT
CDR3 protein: CASSESQDGPTGELFF

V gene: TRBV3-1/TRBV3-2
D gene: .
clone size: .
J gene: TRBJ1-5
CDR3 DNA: TGTGCCAGCAGCCCGGGACACAATCAGCCCCAGCATTTT
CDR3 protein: CASSPGHNQPQHF

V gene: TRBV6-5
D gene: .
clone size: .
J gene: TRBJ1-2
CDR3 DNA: TGTGCCAGCAGCACGGGGCAGAACTATGGCTACACCTTC
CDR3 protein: CASSTGQNYGYTF

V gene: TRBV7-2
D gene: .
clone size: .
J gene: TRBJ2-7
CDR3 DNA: TGTGCCAGCAGCTTAGATCCAGGCCACTACGAGCAGTACTTC
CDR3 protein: CASSLDPGHYEQYF

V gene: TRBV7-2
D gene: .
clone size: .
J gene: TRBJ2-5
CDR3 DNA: TGTGCCAGCAGCTTCGCGAACCTAAGAGAGCCCCAGTACTTC
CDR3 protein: CASSFANLREPQYF

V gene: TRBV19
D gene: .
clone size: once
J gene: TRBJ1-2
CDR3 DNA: TGTGCCAGTAGTATTTCGGCAGGTCTTTATGGCTACACCTTC
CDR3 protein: CASSISAGLYGYTF

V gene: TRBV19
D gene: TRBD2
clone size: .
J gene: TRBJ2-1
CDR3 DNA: TGTGCCAGTAGTCCGCGGGAGGTTTACAATGAGCAGTTCTTC
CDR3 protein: CASSPREVYNEQFF

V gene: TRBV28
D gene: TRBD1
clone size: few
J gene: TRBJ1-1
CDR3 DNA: TGTGCCAGCAGTTTTGGTCCAGGGGGCCGGTCTGGGCCCTCCGCGAACACTGAAGCTTTCTTT
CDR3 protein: CASSFGPGGRSGPSANTEAFF

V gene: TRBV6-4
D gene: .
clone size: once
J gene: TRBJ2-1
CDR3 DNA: TGTGCCAGCAGTGACGGGTGGCAGGGATACAATGAGCAGTTCTTC
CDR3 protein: CASSDGWQGYNEQFF

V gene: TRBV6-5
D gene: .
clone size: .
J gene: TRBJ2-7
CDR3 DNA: TGTGCCAGCAGTTACGATACGAGAGGTCGTGTGGGGCAGTACTTC
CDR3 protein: CASSYDTRGRVGQYF

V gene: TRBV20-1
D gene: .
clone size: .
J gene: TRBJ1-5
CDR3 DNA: TGCAGTGCTAGTGGGGATTCGGGCAATCAGCCCCAGCATTTT
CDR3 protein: CSASGDSGNQPQHF